This TCR beta chain derives from a study of response to subunit inactivated influenza vaccine. The CDR3 is 15 residues long. Germline CDR1 and CDR2: SEHNR and FQNEAQ (reference sequence). V lost 3 bases, J lost 3 bases, and 14 bases lay in between. TCRdb independently ran MiXCR on the RT-PCR reads; one entry per CDR3 protein. Found here are under 500,000 distinct CDR3 sequences, approximately 11% of them singletons; the top ten hold about 12%. The TCR sequence derives from a man aged 50-60 years who received an inactivated influenza vaccine. This rearrangement joins TRBV7-9 to TRBJ1-2; D gene unclear. The material sequenced was PBMCs from blood, taken around seven weeks after vaccination. The CDR3 DNA reads as TGTGCCAGCAGCTTTTCCTATGGGATAGACTATGGCTACACCTTC. Translated: CASSFSYGIDYGYTF.